This T cell receptor (beta chain) was identified during a study of CD8 T cells in Susac syndrome. The multiple sclerosis control group was made up of treatment-naive patients with stable or active relapsing-remitting disease. The germline V gene has CDR1 SGDLS and CDR2 YYNGEE. With 0 bases removed from V and 2 bases from J, the gap between germline ends came to 13 bases. This CDR3 comprises 16 residues. When the RNA was reverse transcribed, random hexamers were used with an input of 0.5 to 1 ug. TCRdb reprocessed the immunoSEQ multiplex PCR reads with MiXCR, giving one entry per CDR3 protein. The table has about 200,000 distinct CDR3 sequences, 90% to 96% seen once; the top ten hold approximately 0.09%.

Sequenced input: CD4+ T cells from PBMCs. This chain uses TRBV9 with TRBJ2-3; tentative D call: TRBD2 (5 bases). This sequence was found in a human donor with multiple sclerosis. In DNA, the CDR3 is TGTGCCAGCAGCGTAGGACTACCCGAACTCACAGATACGCAGTATTTT. This translates into CASSVGLPELTDTQYF.